These 26 T cell receptor beta chains came from one sample sequenced in a study of cytomegalovirus exposure and HLA in healthy donors. PCR involved 60 Vbeta and 13 Jbeta primers. This table comes from immunoSEQ multiplex PCR, and its TCRdb copy is limited to in-frame clones, with some not included. Among roughly 120,000 clones, around 73% were seen once, and the ten largest hold about 8.2%. Sequencing was performed on PBMCs. Receptors originate from a woman in her thirties or forties in good health and CMV-seropositive.

The CDR3 coding sequence is TGCGCCAGCAGTCCGGGACTAGCGGGGGTTGGCGCAGATACGCAGTATTTT. Protein product: CASSPGLAGVGADTQYF. This chain uses TRBV5-1 with TRBJ2-3, with TRBD2 identical over 14 bases. CDR3 length equals 17 residues. CDR1 SGHRS and CDR2 YFSETQ come from the germline V gene. V lost 5 bases to trimming and J lost 4 bases; unmatched junction nucleotides: 9.

The V and J genes are TRBV7-2 and TRBJ2-2; 7 nucleotides agree with TRBD2. The V gene's germline CDR1 is SGHTA and CDR2 FQGNSA. V shed 1 base and J 4 bases; nucleotides not matched to a gene: 3. The CDR3 extends over 15 amino acids. The CDR3 DNA follows: TGTGCCAGCAGCTTAGGGGGCGGGGGCACCGGGGAGCTGTTTTTT. Residues: CASSLGGGGTGELFF.

This chain links TRBV6-1 with TRBJ1-4; D is undetermined. The CDR3 is 13 amino acids. Between the trimmed V and J ends, which lost 2 bases and 12 bases, there was a span of 13 bases. Germline V gene sequence: CDR1 MNHNS, CDR2 SASEGT. CDR3 residues: CASSEIGVGELFF. The DNA for the CDR3 is TGTGCCAGCAGTGAAATAGGCGTAGGAGAACTGTTTTTT.

V gene TRBV5-8 combines with J gene TRBJ2-7; maybe TRBD1 (6 bases). V lost 6 bases, J lost 6 bases, and 22 bases lay in between. From germline, CDR1 is SGHTS and CDR2 YDEGEE. There are 15 residues in the CDR3. The CDR3 nucleotides are TGTGCCAGCACCCTAACAGGGAACCGGGTGAGCGAGCAGTACTTC. This codes for CASTLTGNRVSEQYF.

The rearrangement links TRBV4-3 to TRBJ2-3; 9 positions match TRBD2. The junction had 9 bases not matched to a gene; V was cut back by 4 bases and J by 4 bases. The CDR3 loop spans 16 amino acids. Germline values: CDR1 LGHNA, CDR2 YSLEER. The CDR3 DNA reads TGCGCCAGCAGCCGACTGCGCGGGGGGGCCTCAGATACGCAGTATTTT. Its protein product is CASSRLRGGASDTQYF.

V usage is TRBV7-9 and J usage is TRBJ1-1, with D hard to call. With 1 base removed from V and 1 base from J, the gap between germline ends came to 4 bases. Germline loops: CDR1 SEHNR, CDR2 FQNEAQ (reference sequence). This CDR3 spans 13 amino acids. CDR3 in amino acids: CASSLVANTEAFF. The CDR3 DNA reads as TGTGCCAGCAGCTTAGTAGCGAACACTGAAGCTTTCTTT. The full variable domain, completed using reference TRBV7-9 and TRBJ1-1, is DTGVSQNPRHKITKRGQNVTFRCDPISEHNRLYWYRQTLGQGPEFLTYFQNEAQLEKSRLLSDRFSAERPKGSFSTLEIQRTEQGDSAMYLCASSLVANTEAFFGQGTRLTVV.

CDR3 in amino acids: CASSDTATGGYYGYTF. The CDR3 region has the DNA TGTGCCAGCAGCGACACAGCGACAGGGGGATACTATGGCTACACCTTC. V is TRBV2 and J is TRBJ1-2; 9 positions agree with TRBD1. Germline CDR1 reads SNHLY; CDR2 reads FYNNEI. The CDR3 consists of 16 residues. The V and J ends lost 6 bases and 3 bases, in that order; junction bases with no gene match: 11.

The chain uses TRBV2 and TRBJ2-5; D unclear. Trimming pared 6 bases from V and 2 bases from J, leaving 4 bases between. CDR3 length: 11 residues. Germline V gives CDR1 SNHLY, CDR2 FYNNEI. CDR3 in amino acids: CASSPQETQYF. The CDR3 bases are TGTGCCAGCAGCCCTCAAGAGACCCAGTACTTC.

This clone has more than one count but fewer than ten. The chain links TRBV19 to TRBJ2-1; maybe TRBD1 (7 bases). V lost 2 bases, J lost 9 bases, and 11 bases lay in between. CDR3 length: 13 amino acids. In germline, CDR1 is LNHDA, CDR2 SQIVND (reference sequence). The CDR3 loop is CASSIRRGAEQFF. The DNA of the CDR3 is TGTGCCAGTAGTATACGCAGGGGGGCTGAGCAGTTCTTC.

The genes are TRBV19 and TRBJ2-7; 7 positions match TRBD1. The V and J ends lost 5 bases and 2 bases, in that order; junction bases with no gene match: 12. The CDR3 is 16 residues long. Looked up from germline, CDR1 is LNHDA and CDR2 is SQIVND (reference sequence). This CDR3 is CASSFQQGTQPYEQYF. The CDR3 DNA reads TGTGCCAGTAGTTTTCAACAGGGGACCCAACCCTACGAGCAGTACTTC.

The rearrangement joins TRBV18 to TRBJ1-1, with a weak D call TRBD1 (5 bases). CDR1 and CDR2 (germline): KGHSH, LQKENI. The CDR3 runs to 14 residues. V shed 2 bases and J shed 3 bases, with 10 bases lying between them. In DNA form, the CDR3 reads TGTGCCAGCTCACCAGGTAGGGGCTACACTGAAGCTTTCTTT. It is translated as CASSPGRGYTEAFF.

This chain uses TRBV15 with TRBJ2-1; tentatively, D is TRBD2 (5 bases). Germline loops: CDR1 LNHNV, CDR2 YYDKDF (reference sequence). The CDR3 totals 11 residues. Deletions cut 8 bases from V and 7 bases from J, with 9 bases between. The CDR3: CATQEANEQFF. The CDR3 DNA is TGTGCCACCCAGGAGGCAAATGAGCAGTTCTTC.

V and J are TRBV19 and TRBJ2-1, with 12 bases that match TRBD2. The length of the CDR3 is 14 residues. Germline V gene data show CDR1 as LNHDA and CDR2 as SQIVND (reference sequence). V lost 8 bases, J lost 7 bases, and 6 bases stayed unmatched. CDR3 protein: CASSSSGGANEQFF. CDR3 nucleotide sequence: TGTGCCAGTTCCTCTAGCGGGGGGGCAAATGAGCAGTTCTTC.

The rearrangement links TRBV4-1 to TRBJ1-6, with D possibly matching TRBD1 (6 bases). Looked up from germline, CDR1 is MGHRA and CDR2 is YSYEKL. The length of the CDR3 is 14 residues. V dropped 7 bases and J dropped 10 bases, with 17 bases sitting between them. This CDR3 reads CASMTAQGGSPLHF. Here the CDR3 DNA reads TGCGCCAGCATGACAGCACAGGGTGGGTCACCCCTCCACTTT.

The V gene is TRBV5-1, the J gene TRBJ1-2, with TRBD1 matching over 7 bases. J gave up 2 bases and V 4 bases, and 5 bases lay outside the gene matches. The CDR3 covers 14 residues. Germline CDR1 is SGHRS and CDR2 is YFSETQ. The CDR3 nucleotides read TGCGCCAGCAGCCTAGGGGACAGAAACTATGGCTACACCTTC. Its protein product is CASSLGDRNYGYTF.

This clone was seen only a few times. V and J are TRBV6-5 and TRBJ1-1, with 7 positions matching TRBD1. The V segment lost 4 bases and the J segment 6 bases; nucleotides outside the gene matches: 8. Germline-derived CDR1 and CDR2 are MNHEY and SVGAGI. CDR3 length: 14 amino acids. The CDR3 sequence is CASSSSRGQSEAFF. CDR3 nucleotide sequence: TGTGCCAGCAGTTCATCAAGGGGACAGTCTGAAGCTTTCTTT.

This chain joins TRBV7-2 and TRBJ1-1, with D unresolved. Trimming took 0 bases from V and 1 from J, leaving 9 bases between them. From germline, CDR1 is SGHTA and CDR2 FQGNSA. CDR3 length: 15 amino acids. The CDR3 spells CASSLAQVGNTEAFF. The CDR3 nucleotides read TGTGCCAGCAGCTTAGCGCAGGTAGGGAACACTGAAGCTTTCTTT.

V usage is TRBV7-2 and J usage is TRBJ1-4, with TRBD1 matching over 7 bases. The CDR3 consists of 15 residues. V trimming: 5 bases; J trimming: 8 bases; junction bases outside the gene matches: 11. CDR1 is SGHTA, CDR2 FQGNSA, per germline. The CDR3 DNA reads TGTGCCAGCAGCCCAAACAGGGGTCTGAGGGAAAAACTGTTTTTT. Translated: CASSPNRGLREKLFF.

The rearrangement joins TRBV5-1 to TRBJ1-2; D possibly corresponds to TRBD1 (5 bases). Germline V gene sequence: CDR1 SGHRS, CDR2 YFSETQ. Trimming pared 1 base from V and 4 bases from J, leaving 8 bases between. The CDR3 runs to 13 residues. CDR3 DNA: TGCGCCAGCAGCTTGTCTGACAGCTATGGCTACACCTTC. This sequence encodes CASSLSDSYGYTF. The whole variable domain, filled in from reference TRBV5-1 and TRBJ1-2, reads KAGVTQTPRYLIKTRGQQVTLSCSPISGHRSVSWYQQTPGQGLQFLFEYFSETQRNKGNFPGRFSGRQFSNSRSEMNVSTLELGDSALYLCASSLSDSYGYTFGSGTRLTVV.

This chain joins TRBV9 and TRBJ1-2; perhaps TRBD1 as D (6 bases). The germline V and J ends were trimmed by 0 bases and 6 bases, with 15 bases remaining between them. The CDR3 spans 15 residues. In germline, CDR1 is SGDLS, CDR2 YYNGEE. CDR3 sequence (DNA): TGTGCCAGCAGCGTAGGAACAGGGAGTATGGATGGCTACACCTTC. This codes for CASSVGTGSMDGYTF.

V and J are TRBV6-5 and TRBJ2-7; weak D call: TRBD1 (7 bases). Trimming shortened V by 0 bases and J by 6 bases, and 15 bases separated the two germline ends. The CDR3 has 15 amino acids. CDR1 is MNHEY, CDR2 SVGAGI, per germline. The CDR3 region is CASSYSGTAAGEQYF. CDR3 sequence (DNA): TGTGCCAGCAGTTACTCCGGGACAGCAGCGGGCGAGCAGTACTTC.

The chain is built from TRBV27 and TRBJ1-1; no reliable D call. Germline V gene sequence: CDR1 MNHEY, CDR2 SMNVEV (reference sequence). V lost 2 bases, J lost 8 bases, and 6 bases lay in between. The length of the CDR3 is 11 residues. The CDR3 here is CASSLGTEAFF. For the CDR3, the DNA is TGTGCCAGCAGTTTAGGTACAGAAGCTTTCTTT.

The chain employs TRBV27 and TRBJ1-1, with 8 positions matching TRBD1. The CDR3 has 12 amino acids. Germline CDR1 reads MNHEY; CDR2 reads SMNVEV (reference sequence). Trimming took 9 bases from V and 6 from J; bases not matched to a gene: 6. Here the CDR3 reads CASRQGISEAFF. For the CDR3, the DNA is TGTGCCAGTAGACAGGGGATTTCTGAAGCTTTCTTT.

The chain links TRBV18 to TRBJ1-1; TRBD1 matches at 11 bases. Germline CDR1 is KGHSH and CDR2 is LQKENI. The CDR3 loop spans 14 amino acids. J gave up 5 bases and V 5 bases, and 4 bases lay outside the gene matches. CDR3 coding DNA: TGTGCCAGCTCAGGGACAGGGGGTGATACTGAAGCTTTCTTT. Translation gives CASSGTGGDTEAFF.

V and J are TRBV4-1 and TRBJ1-5; D not resolved. V was shortened by 2 bases and J by 6 bases, with 14 bases between the two germline ends. CDR1 is MGHRA and CDR2 is YSYEKL in the germline V gene. This CDR3 contains 15 residues. CDR3 DNA sequence: TGCGCCAGCAGCCAATTTCTCCAGAGCGCTCAGCCCCAGCATTTT. As protein: CASSQFLQSAQPQHF.

The V and J genes are TRBV7-8 and TRBJ1-3; no firm D call. This CDR3 is built from 15 residues. Germline V gene data show CDR1 as SGHVS and CDR2 as FQNEAQ. V was clipped by 2 bases and J by 0 bases, with 8 bases between them. CDR3: CASSLLRSSGNTIYF. The DNA of the CDR3 is TGTGCCAGCAGCTTACTACGAAGCTCTGGAAACACCATATATTTT.